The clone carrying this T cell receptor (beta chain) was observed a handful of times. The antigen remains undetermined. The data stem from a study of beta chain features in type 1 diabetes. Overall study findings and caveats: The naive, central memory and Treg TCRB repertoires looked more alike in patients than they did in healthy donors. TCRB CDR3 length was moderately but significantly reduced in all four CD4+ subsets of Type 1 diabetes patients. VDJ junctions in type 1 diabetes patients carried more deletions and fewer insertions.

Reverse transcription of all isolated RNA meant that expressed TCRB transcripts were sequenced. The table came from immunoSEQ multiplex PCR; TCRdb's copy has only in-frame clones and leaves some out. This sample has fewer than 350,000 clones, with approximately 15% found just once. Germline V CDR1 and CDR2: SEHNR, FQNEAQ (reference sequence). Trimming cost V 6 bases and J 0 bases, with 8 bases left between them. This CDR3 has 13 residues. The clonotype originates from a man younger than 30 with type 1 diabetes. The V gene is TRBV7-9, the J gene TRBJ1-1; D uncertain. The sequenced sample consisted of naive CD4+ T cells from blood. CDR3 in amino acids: CASSTVVNTEAFF. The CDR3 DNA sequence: TGTGCCAGCAGTACGGTGGTGAACACTGAAGCTTTCTTT.